This T cell receptor (beta chain) emerged from a study of CD8 T cells in ankylosing spondylitis. Regarding the study as a whole: The authors reported significant enrichment of disease-linked clones in matched ankylosing spondylitis synovial fluid. Blood of patients with ankylosing spondylitis appeared to be characterized by a TCR beta motif of eight highly homologous variants.

As for this clonotype: As yet, its antigen is unknown.

Library preparation for TCR beta used quantitative 5'-RACE with molecular barcodes. Via MiXCR, TCRdb re-called the 5' RACE reads, giving one row per CDR3 protein. The table includes fewer than 500,000 distinct CDR3 sequences, approximately 20% detected once. J lost 6 bases, V lost 4 bases, and 12 bases had no gene match. The CDR3 extends over 16 amino acids. Germline CDR1 reads LGHNA; CDR2 reads YSLEER. V is TRBV4-3 and J is TRBJ2-3; 8 positions agree with TRBD2. The sample taken for sequencing was blood, either unsorted or a sorted T cell fraction (not recorded which). This receptor was obtained from a male donor with ankylosing spondylitis. As DNA, the CDR3 is TGCGCCAGCAGCCTTGGTACGAGCGGGGGCTGGGATACGCAGTATTTT. It codes for CASSLGTSGGWDTQYF.